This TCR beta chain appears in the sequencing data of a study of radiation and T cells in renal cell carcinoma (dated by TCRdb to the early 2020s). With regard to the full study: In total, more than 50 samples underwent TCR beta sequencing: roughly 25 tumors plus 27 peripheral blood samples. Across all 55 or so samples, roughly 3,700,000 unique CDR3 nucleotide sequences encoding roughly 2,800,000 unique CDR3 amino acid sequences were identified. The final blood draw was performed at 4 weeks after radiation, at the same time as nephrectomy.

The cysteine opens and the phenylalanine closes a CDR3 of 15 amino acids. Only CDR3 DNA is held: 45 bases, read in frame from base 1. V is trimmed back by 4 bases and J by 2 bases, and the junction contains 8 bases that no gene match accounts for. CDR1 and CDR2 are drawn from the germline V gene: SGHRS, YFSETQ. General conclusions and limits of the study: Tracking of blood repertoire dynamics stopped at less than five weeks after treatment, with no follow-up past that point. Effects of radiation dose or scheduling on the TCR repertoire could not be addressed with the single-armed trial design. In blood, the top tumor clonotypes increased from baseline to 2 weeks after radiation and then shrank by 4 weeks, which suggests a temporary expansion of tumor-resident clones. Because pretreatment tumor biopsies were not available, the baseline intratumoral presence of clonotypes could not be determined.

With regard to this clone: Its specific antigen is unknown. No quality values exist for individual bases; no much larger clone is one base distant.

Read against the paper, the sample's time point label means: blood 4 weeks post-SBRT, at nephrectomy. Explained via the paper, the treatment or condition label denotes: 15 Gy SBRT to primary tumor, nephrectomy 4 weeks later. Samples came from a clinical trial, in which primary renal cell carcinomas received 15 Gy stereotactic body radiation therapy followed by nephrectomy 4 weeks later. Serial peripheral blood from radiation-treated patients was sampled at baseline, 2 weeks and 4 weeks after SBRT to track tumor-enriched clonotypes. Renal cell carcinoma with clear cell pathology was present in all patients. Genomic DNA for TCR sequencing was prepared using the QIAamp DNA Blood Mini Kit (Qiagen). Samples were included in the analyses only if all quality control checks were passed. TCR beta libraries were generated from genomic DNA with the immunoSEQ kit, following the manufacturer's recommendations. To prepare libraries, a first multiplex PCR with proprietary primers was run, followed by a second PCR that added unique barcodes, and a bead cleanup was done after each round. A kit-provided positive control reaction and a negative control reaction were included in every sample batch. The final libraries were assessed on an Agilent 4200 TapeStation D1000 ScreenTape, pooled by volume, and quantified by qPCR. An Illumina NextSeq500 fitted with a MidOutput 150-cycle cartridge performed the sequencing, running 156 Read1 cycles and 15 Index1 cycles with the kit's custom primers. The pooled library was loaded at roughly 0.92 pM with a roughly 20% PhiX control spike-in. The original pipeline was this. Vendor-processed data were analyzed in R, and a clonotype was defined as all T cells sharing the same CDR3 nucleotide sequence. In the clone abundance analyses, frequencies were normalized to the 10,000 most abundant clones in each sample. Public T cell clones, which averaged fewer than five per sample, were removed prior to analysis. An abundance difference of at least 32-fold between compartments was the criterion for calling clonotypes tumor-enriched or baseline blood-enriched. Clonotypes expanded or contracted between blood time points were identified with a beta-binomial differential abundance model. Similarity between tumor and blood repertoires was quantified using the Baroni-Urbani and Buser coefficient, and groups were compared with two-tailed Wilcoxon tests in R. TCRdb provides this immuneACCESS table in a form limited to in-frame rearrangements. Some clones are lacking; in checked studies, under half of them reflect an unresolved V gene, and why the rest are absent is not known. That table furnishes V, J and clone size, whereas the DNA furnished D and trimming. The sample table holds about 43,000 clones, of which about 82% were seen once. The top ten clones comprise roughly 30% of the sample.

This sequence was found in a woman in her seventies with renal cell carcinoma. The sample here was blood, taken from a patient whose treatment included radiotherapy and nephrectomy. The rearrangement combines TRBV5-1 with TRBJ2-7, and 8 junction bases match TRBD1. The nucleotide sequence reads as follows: TGCGCCAGCAGCGGCACCGGGACAGGAGCCTACGAGCAGTACTTC. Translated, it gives CASSGTGTGAYEQYF.